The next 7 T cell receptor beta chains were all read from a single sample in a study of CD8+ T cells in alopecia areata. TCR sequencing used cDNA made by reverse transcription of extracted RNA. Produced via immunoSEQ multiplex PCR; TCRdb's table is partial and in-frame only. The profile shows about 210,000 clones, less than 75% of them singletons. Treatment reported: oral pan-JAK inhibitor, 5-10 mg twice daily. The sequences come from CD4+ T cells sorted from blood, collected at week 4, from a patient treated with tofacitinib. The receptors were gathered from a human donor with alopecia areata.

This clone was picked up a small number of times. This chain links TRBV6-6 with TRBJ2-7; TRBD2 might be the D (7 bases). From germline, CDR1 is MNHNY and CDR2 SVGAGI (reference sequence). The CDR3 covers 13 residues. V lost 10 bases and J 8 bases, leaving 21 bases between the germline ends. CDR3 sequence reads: CATTRIGGRQQYF. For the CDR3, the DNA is TGTGCCACCACCCGTATCGGGGGGCGGCAGCAGTACTTC.

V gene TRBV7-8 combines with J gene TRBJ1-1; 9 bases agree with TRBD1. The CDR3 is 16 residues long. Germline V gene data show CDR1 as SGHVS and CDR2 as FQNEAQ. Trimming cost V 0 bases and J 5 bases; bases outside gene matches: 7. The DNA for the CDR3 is TGTGCCAGCAGCTTAGCGAGGGGACAGGGAGGGACTGAAGCTTTCTTT. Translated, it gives CASSLARGQGGTEAFF.

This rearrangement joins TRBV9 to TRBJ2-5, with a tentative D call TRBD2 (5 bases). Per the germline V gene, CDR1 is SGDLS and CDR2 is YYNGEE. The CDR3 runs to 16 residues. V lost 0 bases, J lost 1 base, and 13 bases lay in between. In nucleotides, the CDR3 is TGTGCCAGCAGCGTAGCCCCGGGGTATCTCCAAGAGACCCAGTACTTC. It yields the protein CASSVAPGYLQETQYF.

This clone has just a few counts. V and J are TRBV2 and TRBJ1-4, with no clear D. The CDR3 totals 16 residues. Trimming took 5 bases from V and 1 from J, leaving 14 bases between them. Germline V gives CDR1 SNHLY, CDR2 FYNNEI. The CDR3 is CASSPFTRGTNEKLFF. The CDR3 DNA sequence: TGTGCCAGCAGTCCCTTCACCCGGGGAACTAATGAAAAACTGTTTTTT.

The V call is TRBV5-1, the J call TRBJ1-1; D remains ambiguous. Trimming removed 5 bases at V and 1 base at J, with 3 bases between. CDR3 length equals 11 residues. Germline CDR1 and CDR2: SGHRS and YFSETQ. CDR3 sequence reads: CASRQNTEAFF. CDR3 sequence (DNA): TGCGCCAGCAGACAGAACACTGAAGCTTTCTTT. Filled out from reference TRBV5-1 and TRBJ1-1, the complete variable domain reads KAGVTQTPRYLIKTRGQQVTLSCSPISGHRSVSWYQQTPGQGLQFLFEYFSETQRNKGNFPGRFSGRQFSNSRSEMNVSTLELGDSALYLCASRQNTEAFFGQGTRLTVV.

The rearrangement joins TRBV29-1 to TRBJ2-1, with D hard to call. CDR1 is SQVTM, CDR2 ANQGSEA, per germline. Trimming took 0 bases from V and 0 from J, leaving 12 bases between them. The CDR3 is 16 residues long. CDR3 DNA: TGCAGCGTTGAAGATCATACGGTGTTCTCCTACAATGAGCAGTTCTTC. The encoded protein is CSVEDHTVFSYNEQFF.

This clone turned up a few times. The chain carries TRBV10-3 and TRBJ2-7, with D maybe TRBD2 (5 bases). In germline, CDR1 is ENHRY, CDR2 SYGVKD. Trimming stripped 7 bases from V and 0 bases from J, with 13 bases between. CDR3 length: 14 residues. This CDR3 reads CAIKPAGGSYEQYF. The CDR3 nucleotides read TGTGCCATCAAACCCGCGGGCGGCTCCTACGAGCAGTACTTC.